Below are 27 T cell receptor beta chains sequenced from a single sample in a study of a mutant IDH1 vaccine in newly diagnosed glioma. The time point was: baseline, week 1 (first vaccination visit). Treatment meaning: pre-vaccination baseline after standard-of-care therapy. Sequencing used immunoSEQ multiplex PCR; TCRdb keeps in-frame clones, though not all of them. The sample includes around 99,000 clones, roughly 75% seen only once; the top ten take approximately 7.9%. Sequencing used PBMCs, obtained from a glioma patient treated with radiotherapy, temozolomide or both. These receptors came from a man between 40 and 49 years old with glioma.

This rearrangement joins TRBV7-8 to TRBJ1-1; 9 nucleotides line up with TRBD1. CDR1 SGHVS and CDR2 FQNEAQ come from the germline V gene. The V and J ends lost 4 bases and 0 bases, in that order; junction bases with no gene match: 3. This CDR3 has 15 residues. This chain's CDR3 is CASSSGQGMNTEAFF. In nucleotides, the CDR3 is TGTGCCAGCAGCTCAGGACAGGGGATGAACACTGAAGCTTTCTTT.

The chain has TRBV7-9 and TRBJ2-7; perhaps TRBD1 as D (6 bases). Germline CDR1 is SEHNR and CDR2 is FQNEAQ (reference sequence). Trimming took 4 bases from V and 0 from J, leaving 10 bases between them. The CDR3 consists of 14 residues. CDR3 residues: CASSSDRSSYEQYF. The CDR3 DNA reads TGTGCCAGCAGCTCCGACAGGTCCTCCTACGAGCAGTACTTC.

The chain links TRBV7-2 to TRBJ2-3; D may be TRBD1 (6 bases). The CDR3 spans 14 residues. The V gene lost 1 base and the J gene lost 7 bases, with 12 bases spanning the gap. Looked up from germline, CDR1 is SGHTA and CDR2 is FQGNSA. In DNA, the CDR3 is TGTGCCAGCAGCTTAGTCGAGGACAGCCATACGCAGTATTTT. This codes for CASSLVEDSHTQYF.

The chain carries TRBV30 and TRBJ1-5; tentative D call: TRBD1 (6 bases). The CDR3 contains 14 residues. V was shortened by 0 bases and J by 6 bases, with 12 bases between the two germline ends. CDR1 and CDR2 (germline): GTSNPN, SVGIG (reference sequence). The CDR3 bases are TGTGCCTGGAGTGTTAGGGGAGGGGGTCAGCCCCAGCATTTT. This gives the protein CAWSVRGGGQPQHF.

This clone was seen once. Other DNA sequences of this sample code for an identical CDR3. The rearrangement uses TRBV7-9 and TRBJ2-7, with D uncertain. The CDR3 is made up of 13 amino acids. Germline CDR1 reads SEHNR; CDR2 reads FQNEAQ (reference sequence). V shed 2 bases and J shed 2 bases, with 7 bases lying between them. The CDR3 spells CASSLSPAYEQYF. The DNA for the CDR3 is TGTGCCAGCAGCTTAAGTCCAGCCTACGAGCAGTACTTC. The full variable domain, its missing parts supplied by reference TRBV7-9 and TRBJ2-7, is DTGVSQNPRHKITKRGQNVTFRCDPISEHNRLYWYRQTLGQGPEFLTYFQNEAQLEKSRLLSDRFSAERPKGSFSTLEIQRTEQGDSAMYLCASSLSPAYEQYFGPGTRLTVT.

This chain links TRBV9 with TRBJ2-7, with unresolved D. Germline V gene sequence: CDR1 SGDLS, CDR2 YYNGEE. The CDR3 runs to 13 residues. Trimming left V 0 bases short and J 1 base short, with 5 bases between. In DNA form, the CDR3 reads TGTGCCAGCAGCGTAGGAGGATCCTACGAGCAGTACTTC. Its protein product is CASSVGGSYEQYF.

This chain uses TRBV5-1 with TRBJ1-2; 8 nucleotides agree with TRBD1. CDR1 and CDR2 from the germline V gene are SGHRS and YFSETQ. CDR3 length: 13 residues. With V trimmed by 4 bases and J by 4 bases, 3 bases remained unmatched. The CDR3 sequence is CASSPGQGYGYTF. The CDR3 region has the DNA TGCGCCAGCAGCCCTGGACAGGGCTATGGCTACACCTTC.

This sequence joins TRBV28 and TRBJ1-2; tentatively, D is TRBD1 (5 bases). Germline CDR1 reads MDHEN; CDR2 reads SYDVKM. Trimming pared 3 bases from V and 4 bases from J, leaving 12 bases between. The CDR3 spans 14 residues. DNA of the CDR3: TGTGCCAGCAGTTTGCAGCGGGGGGGCTATGGCTACACCTTC. It encodes CASSLQRGGYGYTF.

The chain combines TRBV19 with TRBJ2-5; D gene ambiguous. V was shortened by 6 bases and J by 0 bases, with 14 bases between the two germline ends. This CDR3 is built from 15 residues. Germline CDR1 LNHDA, CDR2 SQIVND (reference sequence). CDR3 in DNA: TGTGCCAGTAGCATGTCCCACGGTTACCAAGAGACCCAGTACTTC. Amino acid sequence: CASSMSHGYQETQYF.

The chain is built from TRBV5-6 and TRBJ2-5, with D tentatively TRBD2 (7 bases). The CDR3 contains 13 residues. V lost 2 bases, J lost 4 bases, and 9 bases lay in between. CDR1 and CDR2 from the germline V gene are SGHDT and YYEEEE. CDR3 residues: CASSFRGGETQYF. CDR3 DNA: TGTGCCAGCAGCTTTAGGGGGGGAGAGACCCAGTACTTC.

This chain links TRBV5-4 with TRBJ1-5; tentative D call: TRBD1 (5 bases). The germline V gene encodes CDR1 SGHNT and CDR2 YYREEE (reference sequence). V was pared by 4 bases and J by 6 bases, with 23 bases between. The CDR3 consists of 17 residues. CDR3 DNA sequence: TGTGCCAGCAGCCCGGAGGAGGAATTGGGGCAATTTCAGCCCCAGCATTTT. Amino acid sequence: CASSPEEELGQFQPQHF. Complete variable domain (other parts from reference TRBV5-4 and TRBJ1-5): ETGVTQSPTHLIKTRGQQVTLRCSSQSGHNTVSWYQQALGQGPQFIFQYYREEENGRGNFPPRFSGLQFPNYSSELNVNALELDDSALYLCASSPEEELGQFQPQHFGDGTRLSIL.

The chain carries TRBV6-5 and TRBJ1-5; 10 bases fit TRBD1. The CDR3 is 15 residues long. CDR1 is MNHEY, CDR2 SVGAGI, per germline. The V gene end was trimmed by 2 bases and the J gene end by 7 bases; junction bases not matched to a gene: 5. This CDR3 reads CASSYGTGVGQPQHF. CDR3 in DNA: TGTGCCAGCAGTTACGGGACAGGGGTTGGGCAGCCCCAGCATTTT.

CDR3 in amino acids: CASSSTGGYEQYF. CDR3 sequence (DNA): TGTGCCAGCAGCTCGACAGGGGGCTACGAGCAGTACTTC. The chain employs TRBV7-9 and TRBJ2-7, with 9 bases lining up with TRBD1. The V and J ends lost 4 bases and 3 bases, in that order; junction bases with no gene match: 1. The CDR3 totals 13 residues. CDR1 is SEHNR and CDR2 is FQNEAQ in the germline V gene (reference sequence).

This rearrangement joins TRBV7-9 to TRBJ2-2; unclear D gene. The CDR3 contains 13 residues. The V gene lost 9 bases and the J gene lost 1 base, with 9 bases spanning the gap. The germline V gene encodes CDR1 SEHNR and CDR2 FQNEAQ (reference sequence). The CDR3 is CASAGRNTGELFF. The CDR3 DNA is TGTGCCAGTGCCGGGCGGAACACCGGGGAGCTGTTTTTT. The whole variable domain, remainder taken from reference TRBV7-9 and TRBJ2-2, is DTGVSQNPRHKITKRGQNVTFRCDPISEHNRLYWYRQTLGQGPEFLTYFQNEAQLEKSRLLSDRFSAERPKGSFSTLEIQRTEQGDSAMYLCASAGRNTGELFFGEGSRLTVL.

The CDR3 loop reads CASSQEVSNTEAFF. CDR3 sequence (DNA): TGTGCCAGCAGCCAAGAAGTCAGCAACACTGAAGCTTTCTTT. This chain joins TRBV14 and TRBJ1-1; no clear D gene. With 0 bases removed from V and 2 bases from J, the gap between germline ends came to 7 bases. Germline-derived CDR1 and CDR2 are SGHDN and FVKESK. CDR3 size: 14 residues.

The V gene is TRBV28, the J gene TRBJ1-2; 9 bases are a match to TRBD1. The CDR3 loop spans 14 amino acids. The germline gives CDR1 MDHEN, CDR2 SYDVKM. The J segment lost 8 bases and the V segment lost 5 bases, leaving 9 bases of the junction unmatched. CDR3 nucleotides: TGTGCCAGCAGTCCGTCCCGGGACAGGGTGGGCTACACCTTC. Translated, it gives CASSPSRDRVGYTF.

V gene TRBV5-1 combines with J gene TRBJ2-1; D uncertain. V was shortened by 0 bases and J by 4 bases, with 5 bases between the two germline ends. Germline loops: CDR1 SGHRS, CDR2 YFSETQ. CDR3 length: 13 amino acids. The CDR3 here is CASSLATYNEQFF. DNA for the CDR3: TGCGCCAGCAGCTTGGCCACGTACAATGAGCAGTTCTTC. Variable domain in full (rest from reference TRBV5-1 and TRBJ2-1): KAGVTQTPRYLIKTRGQQVTLSCSPISGHRSVSWYQQTPGQGLQFLFEYFSETQRNKGNFPGRFSGRQFSNSRSEMNVSTLELGDSALYLCASSLATYNEQFFGPGTRLTVL.

This clone was seen only a few times. The chain employs TRBV30 and TRBJ1-4, with D maybe TRBD1 (6 bases). Germline V gives CDR1 GTSNPN, CDR2 SVGIG (reference sequence). The CDR3 has 13 residues. V lost 4 bases, J lost 4 bases, and 10 bases lay in between. For the CDR3, the DNA is TGTGCCTGGAAGCGGGGGCGTAATGAAAAACTGTTTTTT. Translation gives CAWKRGRNEKLFF.

The rearrangement joins TRBV5-4 to TRBJ2-3, with TRBD2 matching over 14 bases. CDR3 length equals 16 residues. Germline V gene data show CDR1 as SGHNT and CDR2 as YYREEE (reference sequence). V was clipped by 0 bases and J by 8 bases; unmatched bases: 5. CDR3 in DNA: TGTGCCAGCAGCTTGGGGGGACTAGCGGGAGTAGGTACGCAGTATTTT. Protein sequence: CASSLGGLAGVGTQYF.

The chain has TRBV10-1 and TRBJ2-7; D is unclear. The germline V gene has CDR1 WNHNN and CDR2 SYGVQD (reference sequence). The CDR3 is made up of 14 amino acids. The V end was cut by 0 bases, the J end by 3 bases, with 9 bases between. The CDR3 loop reads CASSESGFYYEQYF. The CDR3 bases are TGCGCCAGCAGTGAGTCCGGCTTCTACTACGAGCAGTACTTC.

This rearrangement joins TRBV5-8 to TRBJ1-2, with 8 positions matching TRBD1. After removal of 0 bases from V and 4 bases from J, the junction contained 8 bases not matched to a gene. Looked up from germline, CDR1 is SGHTS and CDR2 is YDEGEE. The CDR3 consists of 16 residues. CDR3 sequence reads: CASSLEVTGVPYGYTF. The CDR3 DNA is TGTGCCAGCAGCTTGGAAGTGACAGGGGTACCCTATGGCTACACCTTC.

This clone was found a few times. This sequence joins TRBV27 and TRBJ2-7; D possibly corresponds to TRBD2 (5 bases). V lost 5 bases and J lost 5, with 13 bases in between. Germline CDR1 reads MNHEY; CDR2 reads SMNVEV (reference sequence). This CDR3 region has 13 residues. CDR3 region: CASSRDYPHEQYF. In nucleotides, the CDR3 is TGTGCCAGCAGTCGAGACTACCCCCACGAGCAGTACTTC.

This chain links TRBV28 with TRBJ2-3; D is unresolved. Germline values: CDR1 MDHEN, CDR2 SYDVKM. V was clipped by 5 bases and J by 2 bases, with 5 bases between them. The CDR3 consists of 12 residues. The CDR3 DNA reads TGTGCCAGCAGTCCCCACACAGATACGCAGTATTTT. Amino acids: CASSPHTDTQYF.

This rearrangement joins TRBV9 to TRBJ2-7; 10 nucleotides match TRBD2. The germline V gene encodes CDR1 SGDLS and CDR2 YYNGEE. The trim removed 2 bases at V and 2 bases at J, leaving 4 bases unmatched. This CDR3 contains 15 residues. For the CDR3, the DNA is TGTGCCAGCAGCGTCGGTACTAGCGGGGCCTACGAGCAGTACTTC. This sequence encodes CASSVGTSGAYEQYF. The variable domain in full, with the rest retrieved from reference TRBV9 and TRBJ2-7, is DSGVTQTPKHLITATGQRVTLRCSPRSGDLSVYWYQQSLDQGLQFLIQYYNGEERAKGNILERFSAQQFPDLHSELNLSSLELGDSALYFCASSVGTSGAYEQYFGPGTRLTVT.

The rearrangement links TRBV5-5 to TRBJ2-7; D call uncertain. Germline V lookup: CDR1 SGHKS, CDR2 YYEKEE (reference sequence). V shed 0 bases and J shed 3 bases, with 10 bases lying between them. The CDR3 length is 14 residues. CDR3 bases: TGTGCCAGCAGCTTGGAAACCGGCCACTACGAGCAGTACTTC. Translation gives CASSLETGHYEQYF.

The rearrangement links TRBV5-1 to TRBJ2-1; 11 bases are a match to TRBD2. Germline V lookup: CDR1 SGHRS, CDR2 YFSETQ. This CDR3 spans 18 amino acids. V trimming: 0 bases; J trimming: 2 bases; junction bases outside the gene matches: 7. CDR3 in amino acids: CASSLDLAGGPAYNEQFF. The CDR3 DNA reads as TGCGCCAGCAGCTTGGATTTAGCGGGAGGGCCTGCCTACAATGAGCAGTTCTTC.

V and J are TRBV6-6 and TRBJ2-2; tentatively, D is TRBD1 (5 bases). The germline V gene has CDR1 MNHNY and CDR2 SVGAGI (reference sequence). The V end lost 8 bases, the J end lost 6 bases, and 22 bases lay between the germline ends. The CDR3 loop spans 16 amino acids. CDR3 nucleotide sequence: TGTGCCAGCCTTGGTCCAGGGCGAACAAGCTCCGGGGAGCTGTTTTTT. Its translation is CASLGPGRTSSGELFF.